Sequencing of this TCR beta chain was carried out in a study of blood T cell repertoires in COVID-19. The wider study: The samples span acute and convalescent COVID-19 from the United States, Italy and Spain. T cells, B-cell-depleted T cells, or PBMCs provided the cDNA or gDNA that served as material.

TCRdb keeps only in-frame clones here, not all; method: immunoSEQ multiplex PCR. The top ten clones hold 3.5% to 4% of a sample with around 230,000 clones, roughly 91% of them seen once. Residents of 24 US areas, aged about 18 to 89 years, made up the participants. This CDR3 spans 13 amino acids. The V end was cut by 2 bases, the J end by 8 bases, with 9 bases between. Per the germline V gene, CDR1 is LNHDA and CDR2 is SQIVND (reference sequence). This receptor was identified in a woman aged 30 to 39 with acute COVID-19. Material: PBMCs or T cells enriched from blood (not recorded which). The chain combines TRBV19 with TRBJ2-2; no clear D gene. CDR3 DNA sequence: TGTGCCAGTAGTATATCTAGTCTTGGGGAGCTGTTTTTT. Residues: CASSISSLGELFF.